This T cell receptor (beta chain) came from a study of shared clonotypes between healthy human individuals. Germline V lookup: CDR1 SGHAT, CDR2 FQNNGV. The CDR3 contains 15 residues. V was shortened by 5 bases and J by 5 bases, with 16 bases between the two germline ends. In replicate PCRs of sorted subsets, about 220 ng DNA, approximately 30,000 T cell genomes, was used. Here immunoSEQ multiplex PCR was the method, and the copy in TCRdb shows in-frame clones only, minus some. The sample shows roughly 220,000 clones, 50% to 75% of them seen only once. This clonotype was sampled from a man aged 30 to 39 in good health. The chain employs TRBV11-2 and TRBJ2-1, with a possible D match to TRBD1 (5 bases). The material sequenced was memory CD4+ T cells sorted from blood. Subset: CD45RA-negative fraction. In DNA form, the CDR3 reads TGTGCCAGCAGCCCAACCGGCGCGGACAACAATGAGCAGTTCTTC. It is translated as CASSPTGADNNEQFF.